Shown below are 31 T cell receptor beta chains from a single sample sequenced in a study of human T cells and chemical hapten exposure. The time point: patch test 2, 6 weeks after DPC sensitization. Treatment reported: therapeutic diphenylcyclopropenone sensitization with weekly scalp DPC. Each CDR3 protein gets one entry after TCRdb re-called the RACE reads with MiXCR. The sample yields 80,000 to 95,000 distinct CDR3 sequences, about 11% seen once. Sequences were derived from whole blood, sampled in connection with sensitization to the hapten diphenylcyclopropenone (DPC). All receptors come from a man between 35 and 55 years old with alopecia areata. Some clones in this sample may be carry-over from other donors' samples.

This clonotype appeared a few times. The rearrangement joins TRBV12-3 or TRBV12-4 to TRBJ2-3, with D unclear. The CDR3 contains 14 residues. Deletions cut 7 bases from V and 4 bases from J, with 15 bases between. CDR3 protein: CASTPRAVPDTQYF. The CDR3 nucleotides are TGTGCCAGCACCCCCAGAGCAGTCCCAGATACGCAGTATTTT.

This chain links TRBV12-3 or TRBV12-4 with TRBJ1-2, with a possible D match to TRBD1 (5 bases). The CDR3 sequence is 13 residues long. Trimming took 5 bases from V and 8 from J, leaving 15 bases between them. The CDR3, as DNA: TGTGCCAGCAGTCCCCGGGGCCCGGAAGGCTACACCTTC. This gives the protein CASSPRGPEGYTF.

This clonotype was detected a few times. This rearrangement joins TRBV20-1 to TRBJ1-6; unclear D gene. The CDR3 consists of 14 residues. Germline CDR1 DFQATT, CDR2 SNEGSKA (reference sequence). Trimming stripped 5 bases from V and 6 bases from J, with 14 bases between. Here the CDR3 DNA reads TGCAGTGCTGGGAAGACGGATTTTAATTCACCCCTCCACTTT. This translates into CSAGKTDFNSPLHF.

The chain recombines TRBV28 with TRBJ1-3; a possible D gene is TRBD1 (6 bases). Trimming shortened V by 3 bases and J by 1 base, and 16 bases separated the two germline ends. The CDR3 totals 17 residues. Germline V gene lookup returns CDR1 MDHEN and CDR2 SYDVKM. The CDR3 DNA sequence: TGTGCCAGCAGTTTTGCAGAAACAGGGCAGTCTGGAAACACCATATATTTT. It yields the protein CASSFAETGQSGNTIYF.

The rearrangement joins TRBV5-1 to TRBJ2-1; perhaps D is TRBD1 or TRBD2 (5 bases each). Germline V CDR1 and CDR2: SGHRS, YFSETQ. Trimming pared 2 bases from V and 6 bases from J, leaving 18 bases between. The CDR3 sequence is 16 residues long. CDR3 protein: CASSLIGDQSINEQFF. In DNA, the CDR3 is TGCGCCAGCAGCTTAATAGGGGACCAGTCTATCAATGAGCAGTTCTTC.

The CDR3 region has the DNA TGTGCCATCAGTGACCTAGGGAGAGCGGGAGGCTCTTTCTCCACTAGCACAGATACGCAGTATTTT. Amino acids: CAISDLGRAGGSFSTSTDTQYF. This chain connects TRBV10-3 to TRBJ2-3, with 9 bases identical to TRBD2. Trimming at V came to 3 bases and at J to 0 bases, leaving 22 bases not matched to a gene. This CDR3 has 22 residues. The germline gives CDR1 ENHRY, CDR2 SYGVKD.

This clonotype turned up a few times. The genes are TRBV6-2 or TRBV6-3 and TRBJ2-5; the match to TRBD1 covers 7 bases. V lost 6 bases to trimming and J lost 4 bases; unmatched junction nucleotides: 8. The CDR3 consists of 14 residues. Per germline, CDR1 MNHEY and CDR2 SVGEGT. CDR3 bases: TGTGCCAGCAGGAGACAGGGCTCTACAGAGACCCAGTACTTC. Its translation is CASRRQGSTETQYF.

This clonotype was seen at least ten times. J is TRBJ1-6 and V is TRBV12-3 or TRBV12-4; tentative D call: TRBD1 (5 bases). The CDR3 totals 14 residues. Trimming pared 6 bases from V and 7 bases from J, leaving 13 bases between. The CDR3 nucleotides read TGTGCCAGCAGCGACAGTAGTAAGAATTCACCCCTCCACTTT. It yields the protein CASSDSSKNSPLHF.

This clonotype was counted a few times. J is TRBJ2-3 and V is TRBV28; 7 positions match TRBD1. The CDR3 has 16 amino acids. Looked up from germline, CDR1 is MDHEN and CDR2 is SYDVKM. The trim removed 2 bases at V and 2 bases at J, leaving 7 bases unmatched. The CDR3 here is CASSLTGALFTDTQYF. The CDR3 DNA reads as TGTGCCAGCAGTTTAACAGGGGCGCTTTTCACAGATACGCAGTATTTT. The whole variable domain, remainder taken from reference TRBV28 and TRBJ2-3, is DVKVTQSSRYLVKRTGEKVFLECVQDMDHENMFWYRQDPGLGLRLIYFSYDVKMKEKGDIPEGYSVSREKKERFSLILESASTNQTSMYLCASSLTGALFTDTQYFGPGTRLTVL.

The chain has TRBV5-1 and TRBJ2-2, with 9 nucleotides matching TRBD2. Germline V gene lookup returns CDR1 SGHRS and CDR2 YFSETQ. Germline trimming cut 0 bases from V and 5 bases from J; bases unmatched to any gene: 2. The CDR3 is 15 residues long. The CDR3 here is CASSLASGVTGELFF. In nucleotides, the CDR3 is TGCGCCAGCAGCTTGGCTAGCGGGGTAACCGGGGAGCTGTTTTTT.

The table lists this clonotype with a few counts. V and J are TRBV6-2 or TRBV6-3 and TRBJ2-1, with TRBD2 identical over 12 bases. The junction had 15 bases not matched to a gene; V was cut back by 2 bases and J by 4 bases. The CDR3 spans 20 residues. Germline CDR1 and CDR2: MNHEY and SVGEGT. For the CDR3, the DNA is TGTGCCAGCAGTTACCCCCCGGGGCTAGCGGGAGGGGGTTTGTACAATGAGCAGTTCTTC. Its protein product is CASSYPPGLAGGGLYNEQFF.

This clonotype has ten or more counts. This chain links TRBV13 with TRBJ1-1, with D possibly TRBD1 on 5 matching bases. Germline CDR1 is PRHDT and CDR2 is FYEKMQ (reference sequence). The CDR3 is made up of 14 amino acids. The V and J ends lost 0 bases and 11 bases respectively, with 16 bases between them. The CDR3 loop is CASSLGLRGGFAFF. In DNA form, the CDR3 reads TGTGCCAGCAGCTTAGGCCTGAGGGGAGGGTTCGCTTTCTTT.

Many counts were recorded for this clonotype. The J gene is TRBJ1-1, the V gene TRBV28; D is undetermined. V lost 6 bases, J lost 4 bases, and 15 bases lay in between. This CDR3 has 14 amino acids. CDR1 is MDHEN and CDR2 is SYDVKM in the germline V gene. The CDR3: CASSQGSDGTEAFF. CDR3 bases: TGTGCCAGCAGCCAAGGGTCTGACGGCACTGAAGCTTTCTTT.

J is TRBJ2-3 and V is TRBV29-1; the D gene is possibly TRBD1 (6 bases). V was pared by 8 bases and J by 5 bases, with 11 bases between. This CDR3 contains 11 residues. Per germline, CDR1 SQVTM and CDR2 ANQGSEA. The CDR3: CSTLRGDTQYF. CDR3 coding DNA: TGCAGCACCCTCAGGGGAGATACGCAGTATTTT.

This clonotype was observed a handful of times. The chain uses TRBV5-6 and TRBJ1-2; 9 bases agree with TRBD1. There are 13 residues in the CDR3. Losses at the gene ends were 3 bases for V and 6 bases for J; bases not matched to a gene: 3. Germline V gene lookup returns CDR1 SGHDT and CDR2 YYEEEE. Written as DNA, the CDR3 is TGTGCCAGCAGCTGGGACAGGGATCATGGCTACACCTTC. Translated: CASSWDRDHGYTF.

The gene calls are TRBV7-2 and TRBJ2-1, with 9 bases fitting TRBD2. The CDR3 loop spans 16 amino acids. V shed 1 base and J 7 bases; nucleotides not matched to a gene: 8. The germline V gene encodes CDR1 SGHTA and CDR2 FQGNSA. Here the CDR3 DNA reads TGTGCCAGCAGCTTAGTTGCGGGAGGGGTCAGGAATGAGCAGTTCTTC. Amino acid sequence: CASSLVAGGVRNEQFF. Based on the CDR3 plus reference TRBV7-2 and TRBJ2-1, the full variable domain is GAGVSQSPSNKVTEKGKDVELRCDPISGHTALYWYRQSLGQGLEFLIYFQGNSAPDKSGLPSDRFSAERTGGSVSTLTIQRTQQEDSAVYLCASSLVAGGVRNEQFFGPGTRLTVL.

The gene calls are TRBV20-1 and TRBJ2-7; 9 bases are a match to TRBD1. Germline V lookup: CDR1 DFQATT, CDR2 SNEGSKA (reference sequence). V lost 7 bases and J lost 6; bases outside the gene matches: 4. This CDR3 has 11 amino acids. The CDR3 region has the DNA TGCAGTGTAAGACAGGGGGTCGAGCAGTACGTC. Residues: CSVRQGVEQYV.

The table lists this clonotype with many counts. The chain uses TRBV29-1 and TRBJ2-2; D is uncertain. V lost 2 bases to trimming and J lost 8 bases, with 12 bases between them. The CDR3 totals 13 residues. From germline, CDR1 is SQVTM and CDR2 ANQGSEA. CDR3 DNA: TGCAGCGTTGAACCGACTGTGGCGGGGGAGCTGTTTTTT. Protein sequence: CSVEPTVAGELFF.

The CDR3 region is CSAGDYASSTDTQYF. For the CDR3, the DNA is TGCAGTGCTGGGGACTACGCTTCTAGCACAGATACGCAGTATTTT. The rearrangement uses TRBV20-1 and TRBJ2-3; 7 bases align to TRBD2. There are 15 residues in the CDR3. V trimming: 5 bases; J trimming: 0 bases; junction bases outside the gene matches: 8. Germline assignment: CDR1 DFQATT and CDR2 SNEGSKA (reference sequence).

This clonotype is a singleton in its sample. CDR3 bases: TGTGCCACCAGTGATTCCGGGACAGGGCGGGTCGGGGAGCTGTTTTTT. Translation gives CATSDSGTGRVGELFF. The rearrangement joins TRBV24-1 to TRBJ2-2; 9 bases line up with TRBD1. Germline V gives CDR1 KGHDR, CDR2 SFDVKD. V was clipped by 2 bases and J by 7 bases; unmatched bases: 7. The CDR3 has 16 residues.

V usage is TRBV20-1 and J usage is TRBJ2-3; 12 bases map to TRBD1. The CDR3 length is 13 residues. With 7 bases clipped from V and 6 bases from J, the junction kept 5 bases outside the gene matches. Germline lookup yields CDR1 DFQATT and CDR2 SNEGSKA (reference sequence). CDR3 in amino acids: CSGGQGARDTQYF. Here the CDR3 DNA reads TGCAGTGGGGGACAGGGGGCGCGGGATACGCAGTATTTT.

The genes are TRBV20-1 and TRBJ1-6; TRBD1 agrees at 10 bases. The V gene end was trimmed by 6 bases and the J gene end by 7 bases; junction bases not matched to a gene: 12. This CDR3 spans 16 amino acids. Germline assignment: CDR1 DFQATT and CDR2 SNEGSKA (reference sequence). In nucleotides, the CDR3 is TGCAGTGCCCCAGACAGGGGGCGGGTTTGGAATTCACCCCTCCACTTT. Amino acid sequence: CSAPDRGRVWNSPLHF.

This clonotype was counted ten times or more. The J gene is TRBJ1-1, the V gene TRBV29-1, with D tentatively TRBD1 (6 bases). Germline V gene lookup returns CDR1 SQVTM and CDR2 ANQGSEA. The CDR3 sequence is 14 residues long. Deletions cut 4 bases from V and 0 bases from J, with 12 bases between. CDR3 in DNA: TGCAGCGTTGCGGGGGCAGCAATGAACACTGAAGCTTTCTTT. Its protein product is CSVAGAAMNTEAFF.

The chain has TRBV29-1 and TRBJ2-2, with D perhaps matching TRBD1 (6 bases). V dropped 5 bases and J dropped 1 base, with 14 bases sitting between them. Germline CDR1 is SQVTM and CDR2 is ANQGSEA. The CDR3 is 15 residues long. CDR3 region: CSVLGGALNTGELFF. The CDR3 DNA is TGCAGCGTTCTAGGGGGAGCATTGAACACCGGGGAGCTGTTTTTT.

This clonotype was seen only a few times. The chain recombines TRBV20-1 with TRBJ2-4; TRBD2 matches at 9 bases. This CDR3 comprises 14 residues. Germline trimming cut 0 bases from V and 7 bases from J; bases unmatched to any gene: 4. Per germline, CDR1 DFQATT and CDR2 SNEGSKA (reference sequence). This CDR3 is CSARDLAGPNIQYF. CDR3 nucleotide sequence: TGCAGTGCTAGAGACCTAGCGGGACCTAACATTCAGTACTTC.

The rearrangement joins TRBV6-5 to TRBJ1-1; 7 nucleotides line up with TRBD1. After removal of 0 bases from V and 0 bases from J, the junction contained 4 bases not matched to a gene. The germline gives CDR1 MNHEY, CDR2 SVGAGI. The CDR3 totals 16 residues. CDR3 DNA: TGTGCCAGCAGTTACTCCCAGGGGGTCTTGAACACTGAAGCTTTCTTT. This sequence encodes CASSYSQGVLNTEAFF.

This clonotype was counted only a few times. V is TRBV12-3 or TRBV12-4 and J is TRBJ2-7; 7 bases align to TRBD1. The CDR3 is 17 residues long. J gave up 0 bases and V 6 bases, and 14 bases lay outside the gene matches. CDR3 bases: TGTGCCAGCAGGGTCGTCCCGGGGACAGCTAACTCCTACGAGCAGTACGTC. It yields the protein CASRVVPGTANSYEQYV.

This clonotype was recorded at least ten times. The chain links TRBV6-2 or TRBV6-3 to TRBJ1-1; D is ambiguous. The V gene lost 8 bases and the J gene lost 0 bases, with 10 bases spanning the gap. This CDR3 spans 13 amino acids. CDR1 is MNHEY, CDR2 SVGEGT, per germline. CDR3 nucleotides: TGTGCCAGCCTTCCCGACTTGAACACTGAAGCTTTCTTT. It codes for CASLPDLNTEAFF.

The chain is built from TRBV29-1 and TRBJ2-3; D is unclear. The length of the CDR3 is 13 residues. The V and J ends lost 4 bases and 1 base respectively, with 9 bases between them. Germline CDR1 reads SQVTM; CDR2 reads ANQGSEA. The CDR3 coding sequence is TGCAGCGTTGTACTTTCTGGCACAGATACGCAGTATTTT. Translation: CSVVLSGTDTQYF.

The CDR3 DNA is TGTGCCAGCAGTTTCTTAGCGGGAGTGGATACGCAGTATTTT. Its translation is CASSFLAGVDTQYF. This rearrangement joins TRBV6-2 or TRBV6-3 to TRBJ2-3; 9 positions match TRBD2. CDR1 and CDR2 (germline): MNHEY, SVGEGT. CDR3 size: 14 residues. V lost 4 bases, J lost 6 bases, and 5 bases stayed unmatched.

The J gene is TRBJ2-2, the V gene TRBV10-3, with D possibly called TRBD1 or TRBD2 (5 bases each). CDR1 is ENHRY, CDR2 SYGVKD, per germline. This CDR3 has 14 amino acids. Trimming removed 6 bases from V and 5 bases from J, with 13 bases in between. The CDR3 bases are TGTGCCATCAGACCTCTAGGGACGACCGGGGAGCTGTTTTTT. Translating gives CAIRPLGTTGELFF.